This passage covers 2 T cell receptor beta chains from one sample sequenced in a study of T cell changes during pregnancy in multiple sclerosis. Here immunoSEQ multiplex PCR was the method, and the copy in TCRdb shows in-frame clones only, minus some. The table includes around 59,000 clones, roughly 90% detected once. The sample here was peripheral blood, taken in the third trimester of pregnancy. The receptor source for this set is a female donor in good health, enrolled as a control in a pregnancy study.

This chain uses TRBV7-2 with TRBJ2-4, with a possible D match to TRBD1 (5 bases). Trimming pared 3 bases from V and 12 bases from J, leaving 9 bases between. The CDR3 length is 11 residues. CDR1 SGHTA and CDR2 FQGNSA come from the germline V gene. The CDR3 here is CASSFNRGQYF. The CDR3 coding sequence is TGTGCCAGCAGCTTTAATAGGGGTCAGTACTTC.

This chain joins TRBV29-1 and TRBJ2-1, with TRBD2 matching 13 bases. Germline values: CDR1 SQVTM, CDR2 ANQGSEA. The V and J ends lost 5 bases and 4 bases, in that order; junction bases with no gene match: 5. The CDR3 contains 15 residues. CDR3 in DNA: TGCAGCGTTATACTAGCGGGGGGGCCTTACAATGAGCAGTTCTTC. Protein sequence: CSVILAGGPYNEQFF.